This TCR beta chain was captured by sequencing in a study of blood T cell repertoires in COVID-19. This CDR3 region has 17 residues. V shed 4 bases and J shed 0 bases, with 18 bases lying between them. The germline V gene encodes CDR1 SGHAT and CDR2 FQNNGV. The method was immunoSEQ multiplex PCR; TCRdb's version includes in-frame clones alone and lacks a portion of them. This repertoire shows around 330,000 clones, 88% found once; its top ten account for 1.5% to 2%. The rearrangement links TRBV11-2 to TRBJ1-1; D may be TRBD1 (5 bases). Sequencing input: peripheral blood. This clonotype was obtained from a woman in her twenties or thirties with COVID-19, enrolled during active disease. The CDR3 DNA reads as TGTGCCAGCAGCTCCCTGGGGGGAAATATAATGAACACTGAAGCTTTCTTT. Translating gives CASSSLGGNIMNTEAFF.